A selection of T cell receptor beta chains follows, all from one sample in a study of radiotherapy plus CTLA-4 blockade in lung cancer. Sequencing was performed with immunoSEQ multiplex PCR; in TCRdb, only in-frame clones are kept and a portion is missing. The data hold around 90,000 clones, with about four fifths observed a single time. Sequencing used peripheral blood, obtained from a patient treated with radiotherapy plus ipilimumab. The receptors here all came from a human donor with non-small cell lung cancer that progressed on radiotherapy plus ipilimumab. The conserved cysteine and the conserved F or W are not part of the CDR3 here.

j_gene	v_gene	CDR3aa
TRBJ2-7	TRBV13	ASSLRGTRSSYEQY
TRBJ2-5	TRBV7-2	ASSLGGGGGSETQY
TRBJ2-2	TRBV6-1	ASDPGGQGAWQLF
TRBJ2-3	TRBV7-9	ASIRAGARGNTQY
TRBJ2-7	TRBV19	ASSMGLSEQY
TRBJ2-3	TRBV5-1	ASSLGRTTPADTQY
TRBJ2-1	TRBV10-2	ASSEPGGSYNEQF
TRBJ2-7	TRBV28	ASSSAGGTVWIEQY
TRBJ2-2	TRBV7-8	ASSLDPGDTGELF
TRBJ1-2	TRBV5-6	ASSSQEYGYT
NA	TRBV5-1	ASSLASGASVYEQY
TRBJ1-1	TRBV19	ASIVGGLGTEAF
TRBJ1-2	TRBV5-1	ASSLTPPGQGSPYGYT
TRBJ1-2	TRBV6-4	ASSDLSEGFYGYT
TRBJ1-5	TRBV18	ASSPFGSGNQPQH
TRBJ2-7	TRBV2	ASSLGQGAQY
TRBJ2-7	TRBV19	ASSPTGSGQY
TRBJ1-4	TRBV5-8	ASSLAGTGAEKLF
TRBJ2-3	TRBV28	ASSAGTASTDTQY
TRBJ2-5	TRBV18	ASSSTAGQPIGETQY
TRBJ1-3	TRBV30	AWGPWGLTDSSIGNTIY
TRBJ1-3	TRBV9	ASSEEAASGNTIY
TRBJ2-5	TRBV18	ASSPYSATGVGETQY
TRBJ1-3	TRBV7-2	ASSSRRGSGNTIY
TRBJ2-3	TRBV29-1	SVSKTSTLTDTQY
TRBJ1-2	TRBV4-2	ASSQDPQGGYGYT
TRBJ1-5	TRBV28	ASSSGQGASQPQH
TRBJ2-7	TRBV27	ASSSSVGTTVYEQY